This T cell receptor (beta chain) originates from a study of T cells in tuberculosis listed by TCRdb under 2018. Regarding the research as a whole: The study combined CD1B tetramers and high-throughput TCR immunosequencing to characterize T cells specific for the mycobacterial lipid antigen glucose monomycolate (GMM). IGRA-negative adolescents, IGRA-positive adolescents with latent tuberculosis and adults with active tuberculosis, ten per group, were compared in a South African clinical cohort. PBMC from active tuberculosis patients were archived either before standard anti-tuberculosis treatment began or within 7 days of its start.

Interpreted using the paper, the time point label stands for: new active TB diagnosis, blood taken before or within 7 days of starting treatment. The patients with active tuberculosis were newly diagnosed, HIV-seronegative South African adults aged 18 years or older. Confirmation of active tuberculosis came from positive sputum smear microscopy and/or a positive M. tuberculosis culture. Immunosequencing was performed on unsorted cryopreserved PBMC and covered about 100,000 T cells per clinical donor on average. General conclusions and limits of the study: Smaller mean NN-distances to GMM-specific TCRs were observed in active tuberculosis TCR-alpha repertoires than in IGRA-negative controls, suggesting clonal expansion of GMM-specific TCRs. Which clinical samples got chosen depended on the availability of cryopreserved specimens, and the active tuberculosis cases were adults, whereas the controls were adolescents. Using GEM motif frequencies, a classifier achieved 60% to 70% accuracy, whereas a classifier built on the diverse GMM-specific repertoire got to 87% accuracy (AUROC 0.90). The smaller NN-distances in active tuberculosis patients were driven in part by shorter CDR3-alpha lengths, while the difference seen for TCR-beta was not statistically significant.

The immunoSEQ multiplex PCR assay was used to generate TCR libraries, with TCR-beta and/or TCR-alpha/delta assays applied to each sample. The amplified TCR libraries were sequenced using the Illumina high-throughput platform. The paper's processing steps were these. Clustering and dimensionality reduction were performed using pairwise TCRdist distances among GMM-specific receptors from ex vivo sorted or in vitro expanded T cells. Each clinical repertoire was scored by mean NN-distance, the average TCRdist to the nearest 10% of tetramer-positive reference sequences. GEM TCR motif frequency was computed as the fraction of unique TCRs matching known GEM sequences by V/J usage and CDR3 length. Linear discriminant analysis with leave-one-out cross-validation, implemented in scikit-learn, was used to classify active tuberculosis. TCRdb took this table from immuneACCESS and kept in-frame rearrangements with V and J called. Such tables lack part of the clones; where checked against another copy, unresolved V genes explain under half of the gap, and the rest is unexplained. The V and J calls and clone size come from that table; D and trimming were worked out from the DNA. The sample profile shows about 49,000 clones; roughly 96% of them were found once. The ten largest clones take up 1.4% of the sample.

Details on this clone: Its antigen has not been determined. The record has no base qualities; no much larger clone is one base away.

The CDR1 and CDR2 encoded by the germline V gene are SGHAT and FQNNGV. The CDR3 spans 15 residues, from the cysteine through the phenylalanine. The DNA shown is the 45-base CDR3, in frame from base 1. Unmatched junction bases come to 11, with V trimmed by 0 bases and J by 9 bases. The V and J segments used are TRBV11-2 and TRBJ2-7, with 7 bases in between that match TRBD1. Source: PBMCs, taken at tuberculosis diagnosis. This sequence was found in an adult with tuberculosis. The CDR3 protein: CASSLDTNTGAGQYF. The DNA sequence is given as TGTGCCAGCAGCTTAGACACTAATACAGGGGCAGGGCAGTACTTC.